This T cell receptor beta chain was obtained from a study of blood T cell repertoires in COVID-19. Study as a whole: Nucleic acid was either cDNA or gDNA, and it came from T cells, B-cell-depleted T cells, or PBMCs.

V was trimmed by 4 bases and J by 7 bases, leaving 17 bases between them. The CDR3 is 15 residues long. Germline CDR1 is SGHRS and CDR2 is YFSETQ. The repertoire was sequenced with immunoSEQ multiplex PCR; TCRdb's copy has only in-frame clones and lacks some. The repertoire consists of about 53,000 clones, with roughly 89% occurring once and the leading ten covering approximately 2.6%. The chain couples TRBV5-1 to TRBJ2-2; tentatively, D is TRBD1 (5 bases). This clonotype was sampled from a man older than 75 with acute or convalescent COVID-19. The source material was peripheral blood. Here the CDR3 DNA reads TGCGCCAGCAGCGCCTCAGGGAAGGTTGGCGGGGAGCTGTTTTTT. Translated: CASSASGKVGGELFF.